These T cell receptor beta chains were read from a single sample in a study of blood T cell repertoires in COVID-19. The method was immunoSEQ multiplex PCR; TCRdb's version includes in-frame clones alone and lacks a portion of them. Of over 200,000 clones listed, 65% to 90% are singletons. The sequenced sample consisted of peripheral blood. The source of these receptors is a human donor in a cohort sampled during active COVID-19. Each CDR3 is given with its conserved first and last residue. D genes are given only for firm matches. For some rows the clone size is stated as once, few or many, or as a class when expanded; others skip it.

J	D	size	V	CDR3	DNA
TRBJ1-4	TRBD1	.	TRBV15	CATSRYKGQGDEKLFF	TGTGCCACCAGCAGATATAAGGGACAGGGGGATGAAAAACTGTTTTTT
TRBJ2-7	.	.	TRBV7-2	CASSRTVYEQYF	TGTGCCAGCAGCAGGACAGTCTACGAGCAGTACTTC
TRBJ1-2	.	.	TRBV6-2/TRBV6-3	CASSYGLTNYGYTF	TGTGCCAGCAGTTACGGACTTACTAACTATGGCTACACCTTC
TRBJ2-1	TRBD2	.	TRBV5-1	CASSPGLAGFDEQFF	TGCGCCAGCAGCCCTGGACTAGCGGGATTTGATGAGCAGTTCTTC
TRBJ1-5	TRBD1	.	TRBV18	CASSPRQGGNQPQHF	TGTGCCAGCTCACCAAGGCAGGGGGGCAATCAGCCCCAGCATTTT
TRBJ2-6	TRBD2	.	TRBV18	CASSHSGTSGRANVLTF	TGTGCCAGCTCCCACTCCGGGACTAGCGGGAGGGCAAACGTCCTGACTTTC
TRBJ2-1	.	.	TRBV4-2	CASSQDETDSYNEQFF	TGTGCCAGCAGCCAAGACGAGACTGACTCCTACAATGAGCAGTTCTTC
TRBJ2-2	.	.	TRBV11-2	CASSLGSGELFF	TGTGCCAGCAGCTTAGGCAGCGGGGAGCTGTTTTTT
TRBJ2-7	.	.	TRBV11-2	CASSLDRGYRYEQYF	TGTGCCAGCAGCTTAGATCGGGGGTATCGCTACGAGCAGTACTTC
TRBJ2-7	TRBD1	once	TRBV6-7	CATRLWGQGFHEQYF	TGTGCCACTAGGCTGTGGGGACAGGGATTCCACGAGCAGTACTTC
TRBJ2-7	TRBD1	.	TRBV30	CAWSVNRGNEQYF	TGTGCCTGGAGTGTAAACAGGGGAAACGAGCAGTACTTC
TRBJ2-1	.	.	TRBV9	CASSVTAYREEQFF	TGTGCCAGCAGCGTAACGGCCTATAGGGAGGAGCAGTTCTTC
TRBJ2-7	TRBD2	once	TRBV18	CASSPLAGGPGYEQYF	TGTGCCAGCTCACCGTTAGCGGGAGGGCCGGGGTACGAGCAGTACTTC
TRBJ2-2	TRBD1	few	TRBV5-4	CASSLAGTGGTGELFF	TGTGCCAGCAGCCTGGCCGGGACAGGGGGGACCGGGGAGCTGTTTTTT
TRBJ2-5	.	.	TRBV7-6	CASSLYAGSGIYQETQYF	TGTGCCAGCAGCTTATACGCAGGGTCTGGTATCTACCAAGAGACCCAGTACTTC
TRBJ1-1	TRBD1	.	TRBV30	CAWRGQGGMNTEAFF	TGTGCCTGGAGGGGGCAGGGGGGTATGAACACTGAAGCTTTCTTT
TRBJ2-7	.	.	TRBV6-6	CASSRPLLEDEQYF	TGTGCCAGCAGCCGGCCCTTACTAGAAGACGAGCAGTACTTC
TRBJ1-1	TRBD1	.	TRBV7-2	CASSLSPGQGSEAFF	TGTGCCAGCAGCTTAAGCCCGGGACAGGGTAGTGAAGCTTTCTTT
TRBJ2-3	TRBD2	.	TRBV3-1/TRBV3-2	CASSRKLTSLYTDTQYF	TGTGCCAGCAGCCGAAAATTGACTAGCCTTTACACAGATACGCAGTATTTT
TRBJ2-7	TRBD2	.	TRBV30	CAWSASGTSVDEQYF	TGTGCCTGGAGCGCATCCGGGACTAGCGTCGACGAGCAGTACTTC
TRBJ1-4	.	many	TRBV27	CASTDRGPNEKLFF	TGTGCCAGCACCGACAGAGGACCTAATGAAAAACTGTTTTTT
TRBJ2-2	.	.	TRBV19	CASSILAVNTGELFF	TGTGCCAGTAGTATTTTAGCGGTAAACACCGGGGAGCTGTTTTTT
TRBJ2-1	TRBD2	few	TRBV7-2	CASSGGGLAWNNEQFF	TGTGCCAGCAGCGGGGGGGGACTAGCGTGGAACAATGAGCAGTTCTTC
TRBJ2-3	TRBD2	.	TRBV15	CATSRGLAGESDTQYF	TGTGCCACCAGCAGAGGCCTAGCGGGAGAATCAGATACGCAGTATTTT
TRBJ2-7	TRBD2	.	TRBV18	CASSLPSGSLGEQYF	TGTGCCAGCTCACTACCTAGCGGGAGCTTGGGAGAGCAGTACTTC
TRBJ2-4	.	once	TRBV28	CASSQRTVAKNIQYF	TGTGCCAGCAGTCAAAGGACTGTAGCCAAAAACATTCAGTACTTC
TRBJ2-3	.	.	TRBV12-5	CARLPLEGETDTQYF	TGTGCTAGGCTCCCCCTCGAGGGAGAGACAGATACGCAGTATTTT
TRBJ1-6	.	.	TRBV14	CASSQDRSSPLHF	TGTGCCAGCAGCCAAGATCGGAGCTCACCCCTCCACTTT
TRBJ1-1	.	.	TRBV11-2	CASSLEGGFNTEAFF	TGTGCCAGCAGCTTAGAGGGCGGGTTTAACACTGAAGCTTTCTTT
TRBJ2-7	.	.	TRBV25-1	CASNPAGSSYEQYF	TGTGCCAGCAACCCGGCGGGTTCGTCCTACGAGCAGTACTTC
TRBJ2-7	.	.	TRBV18	CASSPPRGGRNEQYF	TGTGCCAGCTCACCACCGAGGGGGGGCAGAAACGAGCAGTACTTC
TRBJ2-5	TRBD2	once	TRBV11-3	CASSLGRTGGTQYF	TGTGCCAGCAGCTTAGGACGCACGGGGGGGACCCAGTACTTC
TRBJ2-2	TRBD1	.	TRBV19	CASSWDSANTGELFF	TGTGCCAGTAGTTGGGACAGTGCGAACACCGGGGAGCTGTTTTTT
TRBJ2-7	TRBD2	.	TRBV27	CASSPGTTAYEQYF	TGTGCCAGCAGTCCCGGGACTACCGCCTACGAGCAGTACTTC
TRBJ2-4	.	.	TRBV24-1	CATSERDPFTKNIQYF	TGTGCCACCAGTGAACGGGATCCCTTTACCAAAAACATTCAGTACTTC
TRBJ1-1	.	.	TRBV18	CASSPGTTNTEAFF	TGTGCCAGCTCACCAGGGACAACAAACACTGAAGCTTTCTTT
TRBJ1-2	TRBD1	.	TRBV28	CASRRQGYGYTF	TGTGCCAGCAGACGACAGGGGTATGGCTACACCTTC
TRBJ1-2	.	.	TRBV2	CASSEVSGNYGYTF	TGTGCCAGCAGTGAAGTTTCAGGGAACTATGGCTACACCTTC
TRBJ2-3	.	.	TRBV9	CASSVGGRDTQYF	TGTGCCAGCAGCGTAGGAGGGAGGGATACGCAGTATTTT
TRBJ1-5	TRBD1	.	TRBV5-1	CASSTGDSNQPQHF	TGCGCCAGCAGTACAGGGGATAGCAATCAGCCCCAGCATTTT
TRBJ1-5	.	once	TRBV30	CAWSGGPNQPQHF	TGTGCCTGGAGCGGGGGGCCCAATCAGCCCCAGCATTTT
TRBJ2-7	TRBD1	.	TRBV10-3	CAISEGTGIYEQYF	TGTGCCATCAGTGAGGGGACAGGGATCTACGAGCAGTACTTC
TRBJ2-7	TRBD1	.	TRBV28	CASSWGQGYEQYF	TGTGCCAGCAGTTGGGGACAGGGCTACGAGCAGTACTTC
TRBJ2-1	TRBD1	.	TRBV18	CASSPGQGSYNEQFF	TGTGCCAGCTCACCAGGACAGGGTTCCTACAATGAGCAGTTCTTC
TRBJ2-7	TRBD2	.	TRBV28	CASSVLAGGLYEQYF	TGTGCCAGCAGTGTACTAGCGGGAGGGCTCTACGAGCAGTACTTC
TRBJ2-3	.	.	TRBV11-2	CASSLDISPDTQYF	TGTGCCAGCAGCTTAGATATAAGCCCCGATACGCAGTATTTT
TRBJ1-1	.	.	TRBV27	CASSQLGGRGPGEAFF	TGTGCCAGCAGCCAACTGGGAGGGCGGGGTCCGGGTGAAGCTTTCTTT
TRBJ1-4	.	few	TRBV7-9	CASSLGRSANEKLFF	TGTGCCAGCAGCTTAGGGCGGTCGGCGAATGAAAAACTGTTTTTT
TRBJ2-5	TRBD1	once	TRBV5-5	CASSGTGGTETQYF	TGTGCCAGCAGCGGAACAGGGGGCACAGAGACCCAGTACTTC
TRBJ1-1	TRBD1	.	TRBV9	CASRPGQGNTEAFF	TGTGCCAGCAGGCCGGGACAGGGGAACACTGAAGCTTTCTTT
TRBJ2-1	.	.	TRBV9	CASSVEGEGSYNEQFF	TGTGCCAGCAGCGTAGAGGGGGAGGGGTCCTACAATGAGCAGTTCTTC
TRBJ1-6	.	.	TRBV7-2	CASSLKLRTTRILDSPLHF	TGTGCCAGCAGCTTAAAGCTCAGGACAACGCGGATCCTAGATTCACCCCTCCACTTT